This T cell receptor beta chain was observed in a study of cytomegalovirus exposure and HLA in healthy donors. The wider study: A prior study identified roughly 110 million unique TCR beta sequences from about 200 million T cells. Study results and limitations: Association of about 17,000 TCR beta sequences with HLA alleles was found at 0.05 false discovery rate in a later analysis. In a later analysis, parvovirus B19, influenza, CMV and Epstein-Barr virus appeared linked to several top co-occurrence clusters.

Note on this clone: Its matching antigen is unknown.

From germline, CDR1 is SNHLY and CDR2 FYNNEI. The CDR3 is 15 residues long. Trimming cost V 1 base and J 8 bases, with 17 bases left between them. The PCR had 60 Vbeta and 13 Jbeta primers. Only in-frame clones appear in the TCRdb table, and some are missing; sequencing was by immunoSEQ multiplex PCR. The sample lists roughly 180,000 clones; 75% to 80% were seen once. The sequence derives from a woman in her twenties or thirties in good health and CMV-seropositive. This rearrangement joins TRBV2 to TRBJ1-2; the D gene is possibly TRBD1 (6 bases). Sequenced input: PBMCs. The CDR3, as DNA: TGTGCCAGCAGTGAAGAGGGGGGGCGCCCTAACGGCTACACCTTC. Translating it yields CASSEEGGRPNGYTF.